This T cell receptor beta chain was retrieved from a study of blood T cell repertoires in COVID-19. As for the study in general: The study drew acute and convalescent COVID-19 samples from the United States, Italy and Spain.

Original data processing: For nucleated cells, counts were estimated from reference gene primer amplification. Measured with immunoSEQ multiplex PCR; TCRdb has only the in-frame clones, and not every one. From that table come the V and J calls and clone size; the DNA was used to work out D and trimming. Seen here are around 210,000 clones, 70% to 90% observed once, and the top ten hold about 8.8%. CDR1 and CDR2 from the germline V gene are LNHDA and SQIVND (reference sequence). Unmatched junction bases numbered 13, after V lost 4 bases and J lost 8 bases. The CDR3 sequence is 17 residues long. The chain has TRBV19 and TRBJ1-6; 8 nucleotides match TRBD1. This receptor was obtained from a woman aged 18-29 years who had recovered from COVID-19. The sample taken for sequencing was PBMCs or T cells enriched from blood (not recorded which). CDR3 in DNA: TGTGCCAGTAGTACATCGTCTCAGGGGGCTGTGGATTCACCCCTCCACTTT. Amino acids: CASSTSSQGAVDSPLHF.